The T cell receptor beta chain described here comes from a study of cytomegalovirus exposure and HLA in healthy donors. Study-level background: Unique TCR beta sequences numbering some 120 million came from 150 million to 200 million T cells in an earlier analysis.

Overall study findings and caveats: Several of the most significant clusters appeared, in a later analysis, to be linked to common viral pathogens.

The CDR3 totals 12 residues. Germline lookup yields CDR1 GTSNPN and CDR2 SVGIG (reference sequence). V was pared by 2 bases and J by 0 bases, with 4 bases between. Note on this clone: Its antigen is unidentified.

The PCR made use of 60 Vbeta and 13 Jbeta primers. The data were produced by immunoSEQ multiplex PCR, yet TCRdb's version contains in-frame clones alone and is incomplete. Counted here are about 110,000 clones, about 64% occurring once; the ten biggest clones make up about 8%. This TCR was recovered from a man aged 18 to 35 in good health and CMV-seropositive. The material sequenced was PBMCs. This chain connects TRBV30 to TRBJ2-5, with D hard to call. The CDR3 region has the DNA TGTGCCTGGAGTTCCTACCAAGAGACCCAGTACTTC. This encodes CAWSSYQETQYF.